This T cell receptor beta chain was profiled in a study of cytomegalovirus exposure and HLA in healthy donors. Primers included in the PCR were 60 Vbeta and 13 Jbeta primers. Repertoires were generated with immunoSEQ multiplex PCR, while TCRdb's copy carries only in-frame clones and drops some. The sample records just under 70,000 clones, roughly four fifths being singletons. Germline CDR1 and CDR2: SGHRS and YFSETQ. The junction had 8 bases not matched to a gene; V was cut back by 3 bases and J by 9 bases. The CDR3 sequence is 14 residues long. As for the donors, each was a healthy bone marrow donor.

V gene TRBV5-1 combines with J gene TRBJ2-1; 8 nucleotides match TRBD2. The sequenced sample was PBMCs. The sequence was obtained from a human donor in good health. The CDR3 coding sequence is TGCGCCAGCAGCTCGGGGGGGCAAATAGGTGAGCAGTTCTTC. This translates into CASSSGGQIGEQFF.